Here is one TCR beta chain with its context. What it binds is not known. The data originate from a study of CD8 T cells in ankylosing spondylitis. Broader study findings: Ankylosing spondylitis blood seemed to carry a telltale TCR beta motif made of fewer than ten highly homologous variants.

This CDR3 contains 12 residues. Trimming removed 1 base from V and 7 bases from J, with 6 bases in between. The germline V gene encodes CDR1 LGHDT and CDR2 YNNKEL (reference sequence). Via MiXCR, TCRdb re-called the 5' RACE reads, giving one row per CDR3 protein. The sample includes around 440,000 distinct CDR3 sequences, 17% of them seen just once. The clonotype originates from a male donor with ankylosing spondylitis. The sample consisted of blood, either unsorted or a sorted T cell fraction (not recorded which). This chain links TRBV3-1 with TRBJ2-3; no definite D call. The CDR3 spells CASSQAENTQYF. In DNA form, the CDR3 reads TGTGCCAGCAGCCAAGCGGAAAATACGCAGTATTTT.